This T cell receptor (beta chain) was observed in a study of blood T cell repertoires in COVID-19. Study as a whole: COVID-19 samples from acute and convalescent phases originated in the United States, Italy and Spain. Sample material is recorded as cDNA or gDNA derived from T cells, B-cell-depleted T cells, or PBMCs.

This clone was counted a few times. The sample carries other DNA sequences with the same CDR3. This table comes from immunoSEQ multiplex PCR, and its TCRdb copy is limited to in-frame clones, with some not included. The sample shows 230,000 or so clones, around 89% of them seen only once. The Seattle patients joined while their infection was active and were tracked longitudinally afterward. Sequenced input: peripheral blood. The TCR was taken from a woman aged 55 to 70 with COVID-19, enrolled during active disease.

This CDR3 reads CASSFSSYEQYF. The CDR3 nucleotides are TGTGCCAGCAGCTTCAGCTCCTACGAGCAGTACTTC. The chain carries TRBV6-2 or TRBV6-3 and TRBJ2-7; D not resolved. The V gene's germline CDR1 is MNHEY and CDR2 SVGEGT. The CDR3 contains 12 residues. Trimming cost V 6 bases and J 0 bases, with 6 bases left between them.